This record concerns one T cell receptor beta chain sequence. Its antigen is unknown. The data were obtained in a study of T-cell reconstitution after alpha-beta-depleted transplantation in children. Study results and limitations: T-cell counts and diversity at one year post-transplant came mainly from newly produced T cells. TCRbeta diversity was high at day 60 in some patients (a result of surviving recipient T cells and thymic progenitors). Two months or so post-transplant, alpha-beta T cells reportedly derived from several hundred expanded graft clones.

Germline V CDR1 and CDR2: MNHNS, SASEGT. J lost 2 bases, V lost 6 bases, and 6 bases had no gene match. The CDR3 runs 15 residues. For TCRbeta, the library was prepared with unique molecular identifiers. Each CDR3 protein is one row after TCRdb ran MiXCR on the PCR reads. The sample contains 610,000 or so distinct CDR3 sequences, 25% to 30% of which appear only once. This rearrangement joins TRBV6-1 to TRBJ2-7; TRBD2 agrees at 11 bases. The clonotype was recovered from a boy younger than two with Wiskott-Aldrich syndrome, due to receive a stem cell transplant. Sample: PBMCs, taken before TCRalphabeta/CD19-depleted stem cell transplant. The CDR3, as DNA: TGTGCCAGCAGAGGACTAGCGGGTATAACCTACGAGCAGTACTTC. Its protein is CASRGLAGITYEQYF.